One and the same sample provided the 2 T cell receptor beta chains below, sequenced in a study of T cells in Graves' hyperthyroidism and ophthalmopathy. The CDR3 regions of TCR beta were amplified from RNA transcripts. Carried out on the TCR CDR3, a first-round RT-PCR used the HTBI primer set. In TCRdb, the multiplex PCR reads were re-called with MiXCR into one record per CDR3 protein. The data show 250,000 to 300,000 distinct CDR3 sequences, 13% seen once. Sequencing was done on a sample of blood. Receptors were obtained from a woman between 25 and 40 years old with Graves' hyperthyroidism that later progressed to Graves' ophthalmopathy.

There are many counts of this clonotype. The rearrangement joins TRBV20-1 to TRBJ2-1; TRBD1 aligns across 9 bases. Per the germline V gene, CDR1 is DFQATT and CDR2 is SNEGSKA (reference sequence). The CDR3 contains 13 residues. With V trimmed by 5 bases and J by 3 bases, 2 bases remained unmatched. Here the CDR3 DNA reads TGCAGTGCTGGGGACAGGGTCTACAATGAGCAGTTCTTC. Translation gives CSAGDRVYNEQFF.

The rearrangement joins TRBV7-9 to TRBJ2-2; the D gene is possibly TRBD2 (5 bases). CDR1 SEHNR and CDR2 FQNEAQ come from the germline V gene (reference sequence). The CDR3 has 15 residues. V dropped 5 bases and J dropped 5 bases, with 15 bases sitting between them. The CDR3 sequence is CASSLSGSQTGELFF. CDR3 coding DNA: TGTGCCAGCAGCCTTAGTGGGAGTCAGACCGGGGAGCTGTTTTTT. Filled out from reference TRBV7-9 and TRBJ2-2, the complete variable domain reads DTGVSQNPRHKITKRGQNVTFRCDPISEHNRLYWYRQTLGQGPEFLTYFQNEAQLEKSRLLSDRFSAERPKGSFSTLEIQRTEQGDSAMYLCASSLSGSQTGELFFGEGSRLTVL.